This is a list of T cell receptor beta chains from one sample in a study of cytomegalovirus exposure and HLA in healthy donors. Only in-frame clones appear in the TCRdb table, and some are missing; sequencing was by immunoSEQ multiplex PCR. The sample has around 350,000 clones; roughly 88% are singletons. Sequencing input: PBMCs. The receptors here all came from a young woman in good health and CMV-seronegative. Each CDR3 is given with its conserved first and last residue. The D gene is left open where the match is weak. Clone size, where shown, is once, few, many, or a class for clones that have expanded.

CASRTGSDEQYF	TGTGCCAGCAGGACAGGGTCGGACGAGCAGTACTTC	.	TRBV2	TRBJ2-7	TRBD1
CASSQEVGTVYGYTF	TGCGCCAGCAGCCAAGAGGTCGGGACAGTATATGGCTACACCTTC	.	TRBV4-1	TRBJ1-2	TRBD1
CASSLSPGETQYF	TGTGCCAGCAGTTTATCCCCGGGGGAGACCCAGTACTTC	.	TRBV27	TRBJ2-5	.
CASSQDSNLGRAKNIQYF	TGCGCCAGCAGCCAAGATTCAAACCTCGGGAGAGCCAAAAACATTCAGTACTTC	.	TRBV4-1	TRBJ2-4	.
CASQISREGRTEAFF	TGCGCCAGTCAGATATCCCGGGAGGGGAGGACTGAAGCTTTCTTT	.	TRBV5-1	TRBJ1-1	.
CASSQVDLITYNEQFF	TGCGCCAGCAGCCAGGTGGACTTGATAACCTACAATGAGCAGTTCTTC	.	TRBV4-1	TRBJ2-1	.
CASSSTTSTSGEQYF	TGTGCCAGCAGCTCAACGACTAGCACCTCGGGGGAGCAGTACTTC	.	TRBV7-9	TRBJ2-7	TRBD2
CASVKWGVEQFF	TGTGCCAGCGTGAAGTGGGGGGTAGAGCAGTTCTTC	once	TRBV7-8	TRBJ2-1	.
CANRWTGGLNEQFF	TGTGCCAACAGATGGACAGGGGGCTTGAATGAGCAGTTCTTC	.	TRBV2	TRBJ2-1	TRBD1
CAWNQGTDSYNSPLHF	TGTGCCTGGAACCAAGGGACAGATTCCTATAATTCACCCCTCCACTTT	.	TRBV30	TRBJ1-6	TRBD1
CASSTRSRDEKLFF	TGTGCCAGCAGTACCCGGTCCCGGGATGAAAAACTGTTTTTT	.	TRBV6-6	TRBJ1-4	.
CASSLQATMNTEAFF	TGTGCCAGCAGTCTACAGGCTACGATGAACACTGAAGCTTTCTTT	.	TRBV2	TRBJ1-1	.
CASSLHSQGYNEQFF	TGTGCCAGCAGTTTACATTCCCAGGGGTACAATGAGCAGTTCTTC	.	TRBV27	TRBJ2-1	.
CASSPRQGAWGYTF	TGTGCCAGCAGCCCCCGACAGGGGGCTTGGGGCTACACCTTC	.	TRBV28	TRBJ1-2	TRBD1
CASSATGEGYGYTF	TGTGCCAGCAGTGCTACCGGGGAGGGATATGGCTACACCTTC	.	TRBV2	TRBJ1-2	.
CASSSYSGRGYNEQFF	TGTGCCAGCAGCTCCTATAGCGGGAGGGGCTACAATGAGCAGTTCTTC	.	TRBV11-3	TRBJ2-1	TRBD2
CASSLAGTGREKLFF	TGCGCCAGCAGCTTGGCCGGGACAGGGCGTGAAAAACTGTTTTTT	.	TRBV5-1	TRBJ1-4	TRBD1
CASSPEATGVSETQYF	TGTGCCAGCAGCCCGGAAGCGACCGGGGTTAGTGAGACCCAGTACTTC	.	TRBV9	TRBJ2-5	.
CASSQAGDQYF	TGTGCCAGCAGCCAAGCGGGAGATCAGTACTTC	.	TRBV2	TRBJ2-7	TRBD2
CASRQGATGETQYF	TGTGCCAGCAGACAGGGGGCGACCGGGGAGACCCAGTACTTC	.	TRBV6-6	TRBJ2-5	TRBD1
CASSDRDWDPSAFF	TGTGCCAGCAGTGACCGGGACTGGGATCCTTCGGCGTTCTTC	.	TRBV2	TRBJ2-1	.
CASSGRGAQPQHF	TGCGCCAGCAGTGGTCGGGGGGCTCAGCCCCAGCATTTT	.	TRBV10-2	TRBJ1-5	.
CASRARSYGYTF	TGTGCCAGCAGAGCGCGCTCCTATGGCTACACCTTC	few	TRBV2	TRBJ1-2	.
CASTGDGLSSYNEQFF	TGTGCCAGCACGGGAGACGGGCTGAGCTCCTACAATGAGCAGTTCTTC	.	TRBV7-8	TRBJ2-1	.
CASSFGSRSYNEQFF	TGTGCCAGCAGTTTCGGTTCCCGCTCCTACAATGAGCAGTTCTTC	.	TRBV28	TRBJ2-1	.
CATSSRRSGTDAEKLFF	TGTGCCACCAGCAGCAGGCGCTCCGGGACAGACGCCGAAAAACTGTTTTTT	.	TRBV15	TRBJ1-4	TRBD1
CASRPTGTDENYGYTF	TGCGCCAGCAGACCAACAGGGACGGATGAAAACTATGGCTACACCTTC	.	TRBV10-2	TRBJ1-2	.
CASSFGQVQSEAFF	TGTGCCAGCAGCTTTGGCCAGGTCCAGTCTGAAGCTTTCTTT	.	TRBV5-6	TRBJ1-1	.
CASRVAGKGILNLGYTF	TGTGCCAGCAGGGTAGCCGGGAAAGGTATATTAAACTTGGGCTACACCTTC	.	TRBV28	TRBJ1-2	.
CASSPTGAPEAFF	TGTGCCAGCAGCCCGACAGGGGCTCCTGAAGCTTTCTTT	.	TRBV7-9	TRBJ1-1	TRBD1
CASSPNSASGVYNEQFF	TGCGCCAGCAGCCCGAATTCGGCTAGCGGGGTTTACAATGAGCAGTTCTTC	.	TRBV4-1	TRBJ2-1	TRBD2
CASSQEAAAHGAFF	TGCGCCAGCAGCCAAGAAGCCGCGGCCCACGGGGCTTTCTTT	.	TRBV4-1	TRBJ1-1	.
CASSIRQGLPQGEQFF	TGTGCCAGCAGTATCCGACAGGGGCTCCCACAAGGTGAGCAGTTCTTC	.	TRBV28	TRBJ2-1	TRBD1
CASSEFLREGQETQYF	TGTGCCAGCAGTGAATTCCTGAGGGAGGGTCAAGAGACCCAGTACTTC	once	TRBV2	TRBJ2-5	TRBD2
CASSEYGGDLNEQFF	TGTGCCAGCAGTGAGTACGGAGGGGACCTCAATGAGCAGTTCTTC	once	TRBV6-4	TRBJ2-1	.
CASSQKTGRQNTEAFF	TGCGCCAGCAGCCAAAAGACAGGGAGGCAGAACACTGAAGCTTTCTTT	.	TRBV4-1	TRBJ1-1	TRBD1
CATSAIARAKGSGNTIYF	TGTGCCACCAGTGCAATTGCCAGGGCGAAGGGCTCTGGAAACACCATATATTTT	.	TRBV11-2	TRBJ1-3	.
CASSEVWGSPLEETQYF	TGTGCCAGCAGTGAAGTTTGGGGCAGCCCGCTTGAGGAGACCCAGTACTTC	.	TRBV6-1	TRBJ2-5	.
CASSARWGQITDTQYF	TGTGCCAGCAGCGCCCGTTGGGGACAGATCACAGATACGCAGTATTTT	.	TRBV7-6	TRBJ2-3	TRBD1
CASSEGGLAGGEQFF	TGTGCCAGCAGTGAGGGAGGTCTAGCGGGGGGTGAGCAGTTCTTC	.	TRBV2	TRBJ2-1	TRBD2
CASSPTGVNEKLFF	TGTGCCAGCAGCCCGACAGGGGTAAACGAAAAACTGTTTTTT	.	TRBV7-9	TRBJ1-4	TRBD1
CASSLTRGKTQYF	TGTGCCAGCAGTTTAACCAGGGGAAAGACCCAGTACTTC	once	TRBV28	TRBJ2-5	.
CAWSVLGGETDTQYF	TGTGCCTGGAGCGTCCTCGGAGGAGAGACAGATACGCAGTATTTT	once	TRBV30	TRBJ2-3	.
CASSLGSGPGRNEQYF	TGTGCCAGCAGCTTAGGGTCAGGGCCGGGTAGGAACGAGCAGTACTTC	.	TRBV7-6	TRBJ2-7	.
CASSHDSGTEAFF	TGCGCCAGCAGCCATGACAGTGGGACTGAAGCTTTCTTT	.	TRBV4-1	TRBJ1-1	.
CASSRYRVPDTQYF	TGTGCCAGCAGTCGGTACAGGGTCCCAGATACGCAGTATTTT	.	TRBV27	TRBJ2-3	.
CASSFRRGSDGYTF	TGTGCCAGCAGTTTTCGCAGGGGGTCGGATGGCTACACCTTC	.	TRBV27	TRBJ1-2	TRBD1
CASSFPGTGVTDTQYF	TGTGCCAGCAGCTTTCCCGGGACAGGGGTCACAGATACGCAGTATTTT	.	TRBV5-6	TRBJ2-3	TRBD1
CASSYPGAAPEAFF	TGTGCCAGCAGTTACCCAGGGGCAGCCCCTGAAGCTTTCTTT	.	TRBV6-6	TRBJ1-1	.
CASSLGQGANYEQYF	TGTGCCAGCAGCTTGGGCCAGGGGGCAAATTACGAGCAGTACTTC	.	TRBV7-9	TRBJ2-7	TRBD1